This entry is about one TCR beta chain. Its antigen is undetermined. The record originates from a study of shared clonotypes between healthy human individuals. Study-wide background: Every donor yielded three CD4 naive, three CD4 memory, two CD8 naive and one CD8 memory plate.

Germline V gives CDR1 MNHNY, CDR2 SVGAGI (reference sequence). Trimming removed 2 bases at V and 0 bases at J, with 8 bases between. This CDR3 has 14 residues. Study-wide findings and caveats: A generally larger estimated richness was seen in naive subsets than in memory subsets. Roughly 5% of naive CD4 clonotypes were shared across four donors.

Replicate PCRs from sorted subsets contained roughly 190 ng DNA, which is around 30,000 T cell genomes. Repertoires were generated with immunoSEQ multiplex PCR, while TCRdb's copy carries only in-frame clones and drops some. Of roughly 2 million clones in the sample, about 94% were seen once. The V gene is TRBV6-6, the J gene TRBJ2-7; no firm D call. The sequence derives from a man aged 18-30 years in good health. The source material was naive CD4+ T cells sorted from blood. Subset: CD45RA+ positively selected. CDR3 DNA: TGTGCCAGCAGTTACAAGGCAGACTCCTACGAGCAGTACTTC. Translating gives CASSYKADSYEQYF.